This TCR beta chain stems from a study of T cells in tuberculosis. About the study: T cells were selected with CD1B tetramers loaded with glucose monomycolate.

The table came from immunoSEQ multiplex PCR; TCRdb's copy has only in-frame clones and leaves some out. The sample lists about 23,000 clones; roughly 97% were seen once. The ends lost 4 bases at V and 2 bases at J; junction bases unmatched: 7. Germline CDR1 and CDR2: SGHAT and FQNNGV. The CDR3 spans 15 residues. Unsorted cryopreserved PBMC were sequenced, averaging around 100,000 T cells per clinical donor. The sequencing input was PBMCs. The chain carries TRBV11-2 and TRBJ1-2, with 7 bases that match TRBD1. This receptor was identified in a donor aged 10 to 29 with latent tuberculosis or without tuberculosis infection. Here the CDR3 DNA reads TGTGCCAGCAGCTCGTCCAAACAGGGGAACTATGGCTACACCTTC. This gives the protein CASSSSKQGNYGYTF. The full variable domain, completed using reference TRBV11-2 and TRBJ1-2, is EAGVAQSPRYKIIEKRQSVAFWCNPISGHATLYWYQQILGQGPKLLIQFQNNGVVDDSQLPKDRFSAERLKGVDSTLKIQPAKLEDSAVYLCASSSSKQGNYGYTFGSGTRLTVV.